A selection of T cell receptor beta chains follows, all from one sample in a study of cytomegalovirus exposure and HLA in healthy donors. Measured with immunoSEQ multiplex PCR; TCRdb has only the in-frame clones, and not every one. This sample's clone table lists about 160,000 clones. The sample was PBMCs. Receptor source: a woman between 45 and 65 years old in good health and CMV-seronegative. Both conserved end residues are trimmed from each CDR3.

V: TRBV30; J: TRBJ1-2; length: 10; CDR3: AWSVNGRSYT
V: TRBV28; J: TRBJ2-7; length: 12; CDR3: ASRPPGNIYEQY
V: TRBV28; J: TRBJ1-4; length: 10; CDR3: ASSFRGEKLF
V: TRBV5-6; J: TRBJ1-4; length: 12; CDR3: ASRSGRVYEKLF
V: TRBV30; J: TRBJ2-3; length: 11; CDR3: AWEFMGTDTQY
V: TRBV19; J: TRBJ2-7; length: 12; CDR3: ASRVTSGSSVQY
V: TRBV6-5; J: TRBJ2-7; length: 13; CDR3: ASSSRARSPPGQY
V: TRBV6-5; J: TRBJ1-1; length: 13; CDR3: ASSSGWEENTEAF
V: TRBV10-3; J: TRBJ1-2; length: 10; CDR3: ATHRDAYGYT
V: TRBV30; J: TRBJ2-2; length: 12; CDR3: AWMVGRATGELF